The 2 T cell receptor beta chains reported below all come from one sample, sequenced in a study of blood T cell repertoires in COVID-19. The repertoire was sequenced with immunoSEQ multiplex PCR; TCRdb's copy has only in-frame clones and lacks some. The table lists approximately 150,000 clones, just under 90% of them singletons. The sequenced sample was peripheral blood. These receptors were collected from a woman aged 45-60 years with active or convalescent COVID-19.

The rearrangement uses TRBV27 and TRBJ1-2; 10 bases align to TRBD1. CDR1 is MNHEY and CDR2 is SMNVEV in the germline V gene (reference sequence). V lost 3 bases, J lost 8 bases, and 6 bases stayed unmatched. This CDR3 spans 14 amino acids. The CDR3 loop is CASSFPGQGRGYTF. The CDR3 DNA sequence: TGTGCCAGCAGTTTCCCGGGACAGGGGAGAGGCTACACCTTC.

This clone was observed once. The chain is built from TRBV12-5 and TRBJ2-1; 10 nucleotides match TRBD2. Germline V gene data show CDR1 as LGHNT and CDR2 as FRNRAP. The CDR3 sequence is 15 residues long. V lost 5 bases to trimming and J lost 5 bases; unmatched junction nucleotides: 6. The CDR3 spells CASGPLAGRNNEQFF. The CDR3, as DNA: TGTGCTAGTGGTCCACTAGCGGGGAGAAACAATGAGCAGTTCTTC.